This TCR beta chain was recorded in a study of blood T cell repertoires in COVID-19. Study at large: Sites across the United States, Italy and Spain contributed samples from acute and convalescent COVID-19. Sources were T cells, B-cell-depleted T cells, or PBMCs; the material itself was cDNA or gDNA.

In the original workflow: Amplifying reference gene primers gave estimates of nucleated cell counts. The data were produced by immunoSEQ multiplex PCR, yet TCRdb's version contains in-frame clones alone and is incomplete. D and trimming come from the DNA, and the V and J calls and clone size come from that table. The table has some 150,000 clones, more than 75% seen once. J gave up 3 bases and V 10 bases, and 8 bases lay outside the gene matches. Per germline, CDR1 ENHRY and CDR2 SYGVKD. The CDR3 spans 14 residues. The source is a man aged 35 to 55 with acute or convalescent COVID-19. The V call is TRBV10-3, the J call TRBJ2-7, with TRBD2 matching over 11 bases. Sequences were obtained from peripheral blood. In nucleotides, the CDR3 is TGTGCCAGTAGACTAGCGGGGTATAGCTACGAGCAGTACTTC. Amino acids: CASRLAGYSYEQYF.